Reported below is one T cell receptor (beta chain). The record originates from a study of patients and donors after allogeneic stem cell transplantation. Germline V gives CDR1 SGHAT, CDR2 FQNNGV. CDR3 length: 13 amino acids. V lost 0 bases to trimming and J lost 7 bases, with 7 bases between them. Via MiXCR, TCRdb re-called the RT-PCR reads, giving one row per CDR3 protein. The data hold roughly 230,000 distinct CDR3 sequences, with roughly 14% observed a single time. The clonotype comes from a human donor who was either an allogeneic HSCT recipient or a stem cell or donor lymphocyte infusion donor (not recorded which). It is not recorded whose cells these are; they may come from a transplant donor. Specimen: blood, either unsorted or a sorted T cell fraction (not recorded which). The genes are TRBV11-2 and TRBJ1-5; possibly TRBD1 for D (6 bases). In nucleotides, the CDR3 is TGTGCCAGCAGCTTAGAAAGGGGGCAGCCCCAGCATTTT. This sequence encodes CASSLERGQPQHF.